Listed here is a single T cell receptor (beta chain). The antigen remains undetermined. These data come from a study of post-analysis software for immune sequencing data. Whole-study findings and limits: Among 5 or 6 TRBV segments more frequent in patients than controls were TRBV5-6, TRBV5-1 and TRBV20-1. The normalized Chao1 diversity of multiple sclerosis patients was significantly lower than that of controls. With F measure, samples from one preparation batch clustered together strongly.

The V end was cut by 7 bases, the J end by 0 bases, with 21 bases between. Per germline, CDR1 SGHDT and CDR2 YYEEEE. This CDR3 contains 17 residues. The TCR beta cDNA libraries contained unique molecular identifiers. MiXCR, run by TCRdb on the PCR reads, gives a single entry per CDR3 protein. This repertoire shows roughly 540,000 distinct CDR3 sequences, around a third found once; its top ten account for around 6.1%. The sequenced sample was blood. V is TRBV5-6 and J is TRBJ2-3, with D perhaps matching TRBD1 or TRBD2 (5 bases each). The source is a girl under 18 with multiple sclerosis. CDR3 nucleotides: TGTGCCAGCGCGCCACGATGGGGCAGGACTAGCACAGATACGCAGTATTTT. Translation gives CASAPRWGRTSTDTQYF.